Following are 21 T cell receptor beta chains from one sample sequenced in a study of cytomegalovirus exposure and HLA in healthy donors. The study ran its PCR with 60 Vbeta and 13 Jbeta primers. Repertoires were generated with immunoSEQ multiplex PCR, while TCRdb's copy carries only in-frame clones and drops some. The table lists approximately 120,000 clones, about 73% of them singletons. The material sequenced was PBMCs. The receptor set was obtained from a woman in her forties or fifties in good health and CMV-seropositive.

The V gene is TRBV28, the J gene TRBJ1-6, with D perhaps TRBD1 (5 bases). V was shortened by 3 bases and J by 1 base, with 10 bases between the two germline ends. CDR3 length: 16 amino acids. Germline assignment: CDR1 MDHEN and CDR2 SYDVKM. The CDR3 bases are TGTGCCAGCAGTTTGGGGACTAATTCCTATAATTCACCCCTCCACTTT. Amino acids: CASSLGTNSYNSPLHF.

The V call is TRBV7-2, the J call TRBJ2-3; no clear D. Germline V CDR1 and CDR2: SGHTA, FQGNSA. The CDR3 is 14 residues long. The V end was cut by 0 bases, the J end by 3 bases, with 7 bases between. The CDR3 loop reads CASSLAFRTDTQYF. The CDR3 coding sequence is TGTGCCAGCAGCTTAGCTTTTCGGACAGATACGCAGTATTTT.

This clone was recorded only once. The gene calls are TRBV7-9 and TRBJ2-2; D unresolved. This CDR3 region has 16 residues. V lost 6 bases, J lost 5 bases, and 19 bases lay in between. Looked up from germline, CDR1 is SEHNR and CDR2 is FQNEAQ (reference sequence). CDR3 DNA: TGTGCCAGCAGTAATTCCCCCGCAACATTTACCGGGGAGCTGTTTTTT. Protein product: CASSNSPATFTGELFF.

The chain recombines TRBV4-2 with TRBJ2-3, with TRBD2 matching 9 bases. V was pared by 4 bases and J by 5 bases, with 4 bases of the junction left unmatched. Looked up from germline, CDR1 is LGHNA and CDR2 is YNFKEQ. The CDR3 length is 14 residues. CDR3 nucleotide sequence: TGTGCCAGCAGCCCGACTAGCGGCGTAGATACGCAGTATTTT. This sequence encodes CASSPTSGVDTQYF.

The rearrangement joins TRBV2 to TRBJ1-6; no clear D. Trimming removed 7 bases from V and 7 bases from J, with 11 bases in between. The CDR3 consists of 13 residues. Germline CDR1 and CDR2: SNHLY and FYNNEI. In DNA, the CDR3 is TGTGCCAGCAATCCCACAACCAATTCACCCCTCCACTTT. Protein sequence: CASNPTTNSPLHF.

The V and J genes are TRBV6-4 and TRBJ2-1; 14 bases align to TRBD2. V lost 0 bases to trimming and J lost 5 bases; unmatched junction nucleotides: 15. The CDR3 sequence is 21 residues long. CDR1 is MRHNA and CDR2 is SNTAGT in the germline V gene. CDR3 residues: CASSDSLRLAGGPGRNNEQFF. CDR3 coding DNA: TGTGCCAGCAGTGACTCACTCAGACTAGCGGGGGGGCCCGGGAGGAACAATGAGCAGTTCTTC.

This chain uses TRBV6-1 with TRBJ2-3; the D is unclear. The V gene lost 1 base and the J gene lost 4 bases, with 6 bases spanning the gap. This CDR3 has 13 amino acids. CDR1 is MNHNS, CDR2 SASEGT, per germline. The CDR3 bases are TGTGCCAGCAGTGAAGGAGTCCCAGATACGCAGTATTTT. This encodes CASSEGVPDTQYF.

Note on this clone: The junction and the germline gene differ at one end; a read error may be behind it. The V call is TRBV6-1, the J call TRBJ1-5, with D tentatively TRBD1 (5 bases). The CDR3 is 14 residues long. CDR1 is MNHNS and CDR2 is SASEGT in the germline V gene. The CDR3 region is CASISQAGNQLQHF. The CDR3 bases are TGTGCCAGCATCTCACAGGCTGGGAATCAGCTCCAGCATTTT.

This chain joins TRBV2 and TRBJ2-1, with 8 positions matching TRBD2. J was trimmed by 2 bases and V by 2 bases; bases with no gene match: 2. Germline V gives CDR1 SNHLY, CDR2 FYNNEI. This CDR3 has 15 residues. As DNA, the CDR3 is TGTGCCAGCAGTGAACTACTAGCGGCCTACAATGAGCAGTTCTTC. It translates to CASSELLAAYNEQFF.

J is TRBJ1-5 and V is TRBV29-1; 7 positions match TRBD1. Germline V CDR1 and CDR2: SQVTM, ANQGSEA. The trim removed 7 bases at V and 4 bases at J, leaving 4 bases unmatched. The CDR3 extends over 12 amino acids. The chain's CDR3 is CSAGQANQPQHF. The DNA for the CDR3 is TGCAGCGCTGGACAGGCAAATCAGCCCCAGCATTTT.

This chain links TRBV28 with TRBJ2-5; 7 positions agree with TRBD1. The better agreement between TRBJ2-7 and the DNA end casts doubt on the J call. CDR1 MDHEN and CDR2 SYDVKM come from the germline V gene. The CDR3 has 13 residues. The CDR3 loop is CASRPGQSYEQYF. CDR3 coding DNA: TGTGCCAGCAGACCGGGACAGTCCTACGAGCAGTACTTC.

The V and J genes are TRBV10-3 and TRBJ1-3; D gene uncertain. Germline CDR1 and CDR2: ENHRY and SYGVKD. V lost 3 bases and J 2 bases, leaving 8 bases between the germline ends. The CDR3 runs 14 residues. DNA for the CDR3: TGTGCCATCAGTGACGGGAAAACTGGAAACACCATATATTTT. The encoded protein is CAISDGKTGNTIYF.

The chain combines TRBV7-2 with TRBJ1-3; D remains unclear. The CDR3 contains 14 residues. CDR1 and CDR2 from the germline V gene are SGHTA and FQGNSA. V was trimmed by 6 bases and J by 0 bases, leaving 9 bases between them. In nucleotides, the CDR3 is TGTGCCAGCAGTTCCATTTTCTCTGGAAACACCATATATTTT. Its protein is CASSSIFSGNTIYF.

The V call is TRBV7-3, the J call TRBJ1-6; D is possibly TRBD1 (6 bases). Trimming shortened V by 2 bases and J by 6 bases, and 11 bases separated the two germline ends. CDR3 length: 15 amino acids. Germline V gene lookup returns CDR1 SGHTA and CDR2 FQGTGA. In DNA, the CDR3 is TGTGCCAGCAGCTTAGGGGCAGGGGTTAATTCACCCCTCCACTTT. This translates into CASSLGAGVNSPLHF. Together with reference TRBV7-3 and TRBJ1-6, the CDR3 gives the full variable domain: GAGVSQTPSNKVTEKGKYVELRCDPISGHTALYWYRQSLGQGPEFLIYFQGTGAADDSGLPNDRFFAVRPEGSVSTLKIQRTERGDSAVYLCASSLGAGVNSPLHFGNGTRLTVT.

The rearrangement links TRBV2 to TRBJ2-7; the D gene is possibly TRBD1 (6 bases). Trimming left V 6 bases short and J 2 bases short, with 14 bases between. The germline V gene has CDR1 SNHLY and CDR2 FYNNEI. The CDR3 contains 14 residues. CDR3 bases: TGTGCCAGCAGCCGACAGGAGAGAGCCTACGAGCAGTACTTC. As protein: CASSRQERAYEQYF.

The chain joins TRBV4-1 to TRBJ2-3; tentative D call: TRBD2 (5 bases). The CDR3 runs to 17 residues. The germline gives CDR1 MGHRA, CDR2 YSYEKL. Trimming took 0 bases from V and 7 from J, leaving 20 bases between them. The CDR3 loop reads CASSQEPIGRGNNTQYF. The CDR3 nucleotides are TGCGCCAGCAGCCAAGAGCCCATAGGTAGAGGGAATAATACGCAGTATTTT.

V gene TRBV5-1 combines with J gene TRBJ2-7, with TRBD1 matching over 7 bases. Germline assignment: CDR1 SGHRS and CDR2 YFSETQ. Trimming took 6 bases from V and 0 from J; bases not matched to a gene: 9. The CDR3 consists of 15 residues. The DNA of the CDR3 is TGCGCCAGCAAGCCCCAGACAGGGAGCTCCTACGAGCAGTACTTC. Its protein product is CASKPQTGSSYEQYF.

The chain joins TRBV2 to TRBJ1-2, with no clear D. V lost 8 bases to trimming and J lost 0 bases, with 10 bases between them. This CDR3 spans 13 amino acids. Germline CDR1 reads SNHLY; CDR2 reads FYNNEI. The CDR3 loop is CASESEANYGYTF. For the CDR3, the DNA is TGTGCCAGCGAATCAGAAGCTAACTATGGCTACACCTTC.

V and J are TRBV11-3 and TRBJ2-1; D not certain. The germline CDR1 and CDR2 sequences are SGHNT and YENEEA. The CDR3 spans 12 residues. V dropped 6 bases and J dropped 2 bases, with 5 bases sitting between them. The CDR3 is CASSSAYNEQFF. In DNA form, the CDR3 reads TGTGCCAGCAGTTCGGCCTACAATGAGCAGTTCTTC.

This clone was counted once. V gene TRBV6-1 combines with J gene TRBJ1-4; 10 nucleotides align to TRBD1. Trimming at V came to 3 bases and at J to 6 bases, leaving 4 bases not matched to a gene. This CDR3 is built from 15 residues. Germline CDR1 reads MNHNS; CDR2 reads SASEGT. The CDR3 here is CASSESGTGDEKLFF. The CDR3 region has the DNA TGTGCCAGCAGTGAGTCCGGGACAGGGGATGAAAAACTGTTTTTT.

The chain carries TRBV5-1 and TRBJ2-2; 7 nucleotides agree with TRBD1. CDR3 length: 14 residues. CDR1 is SGHRS and CDR2 is YFSETQ in the germline V gene. The V and J ends lost 2 bases and 6 bases, in that order; junction bases with no gene match: 4. The CDR3 DNA reads TGCGCCAGCAGCTTCTCCCAGGGGGCCGGGGAGCTGTTTTTT. Protein product: CASSFSQGAGELFF.